This is a list of T cell receptor beta chains from one sample in a study of blood T cell repertoires in COVID-19. Method: immunoSEQ multiplex PCR; TCRdb's copy keeps in-frame clones and lacks some. Of under 200,000 clones listed, about 85% are singletons. Sequenced input: peripheral blood. The receptors were gathered from a woman aged 65 to 85 with COVID-19, enrolled during active disease. The CDR3 runs from the conserved cysteine through the conserved F or W. The order of the fields is D gene, clone size, V gene, J gene, CDR3 protein, CDR3 DNA. D genes are given only for firm matches. A row's size may be missing; if present it is once, few, many or a size class.

>.|.|TRBV7-3|TRBJ2-1
CASSSKQGNEQFF
TGTGCCAGCAGCTCCAAACAGGGTAATGAGCAGTTCTTC
>TRBD1|few|TRBV19|TRBJ2-1
CASSVGTGTEQFF
TGTGCCAGTAGTGTGGGGACAGGGACTGAGCAGTTCTTC
>TRBD1|.|TRBV5-4|TRBJ2-1
CATTGVRNEQFF
TGTGCGACGACAGGGGTGCGTAATGAGCAGTTCTTC
>.|few|TRBV19|TRBJ2-2
CATKPAGAGTGELFF
TGTGCCACCAAACCTGCGGGGGCTGGCACCGGGGAGCTGTTTTTT
>TRBD2|.|TRBV29-1|TRBJ2-3
CSVEDLAGGSDTQYF
TGCAGCGTTGAAGATCTGGCGGGAGGTTCAGATACGCAGTATTTT
>.|.|TRBV4-1|TRBJ2-2
CASSQDSGSVNTGELFF
TGCGCCAGCAGCCAAGATAGCGGCTCCGTGAACACCGGGGAGCTGTTTTTT
>TRBD1|few|TRBV6-6|TRBJ2-1
CASSKTGTGGGEQFF
TGTGCCAGCAGTAAAACCGGGACAGGGGGAGGTGAGCAGTTCTTC
>TRBD2|few|TRBV5-4|TRBJ2-3
CASSWKTSGSADTQYF
TGTGCCAGCAGCTGGAAGACTAGCGGGAGTGCAGATACGCAGTATTTT
>TRBD2|.|TRBV7-2|TRBJ2-5
CASSLESLAGETQYF
TGTGCCAGCAGCTTAGAATCTCTAGCGGGGGAGACCCAGTACTTC
>TRBD1|.|TRBV19|TRBJ1-1
CASSFLTGGVNTEAFF
TGTGCCAGTAGTTTCCTTACAGGGGGCGTGAACACTGAAGCTTTCTTT
>TRBD1|.|TRBV18|TRBJ1-1
CASLEQGTEAFF
TGTGCCAGTCTAGAACAGGGGACTGAAGCTTTCTTT
>.|.|TRBV19|TRBJ2-3
CASSMLPKAGTDTQYF
TGTGCCAGTAGTATGCTGCCTAAAGCGGGCACAGATACGCAGTATTTT
>TRBD1|once|TRBV5-1|TRBJ1-1
CASSPGTGTEAFF
TGCGCCAGCAGCCCGGGGACAGGGACTGAAGCTTTCTTT
>TRBD2|few|TRBV7-2|TRBJ2-1
CASSSKVGRPNEQFF
TGTGCCAGCAGCTCAAAAGTCGGGAGGCCTAATGAGCAGTTCTTC
>TRBD2|once|TRBV4-2|TRBJ2-1
CASSQEAASGGALDEQFF
TGTGCCAGCAGCCAAGAGGCTGCTAGCGGGGGGGCCTTAGATGAGCAGTTCTTC
>.|few|TRBV15|TRBJ1-2
CATSPDSPRVGYTF
TGTGCCACCAGTCCGGACTCCCCGAGGGTTGGCTACACCTTC
>.|.|TRBV7-8|TRBJ2-1
CASSLPQGKAVNEQFF
TGTGCCAGCAGCTTACCTCAGGGGAAGGCTGTAAATGAGCAGTTCTTC
>.|.|TRBV7-2|TRBJ2-2
CASSARANTGELFF
TGTGCCAGCAGCGCCAGGGCGAACACCGGGGAGCTGTTTTTT
>.|.|TRBV9|TRBJ2-1
CASSVGAGHEQFF
TGTGCCAGCAGCGTAGGGGCTGGCCATGAGCAGTTCTTC
>.|.|TRBV7-2|TRBJ2-5
CASSWGRETQYF
TGTGCCAGCAGTTGGGGGCGGGAGACCCAGTACTTC
>TRBD1|.|TRBV19|TRBJ2-3
CASIGDRKPRGTDTQYF
TGTGCCAGTATCGGGGACAGGAAACCTAGGGGCACAGATACGCAGTATTTT
>TRBD1|few|TRBV7-3|TRBJ1-1
CASSFQGANTEAFF
TGTGCCAGCAGCTTTCAGGGGGCGAACACTGAAGCTTTCTTT
>.|.|TRBV2|TRBJ1-3
CATTSAGVMDTIYF
TGTGCCACCACTTCGGCAGGGGTTATGGACACCATATATTTT
>TRBD2|few|TRBV7-9|TRBJ2-3
CASEASGNTDTQYF
TGTGCCAGCGAGGCTAGCGGGAACACAGATACGCAGTATTTT
>TRBD1|.|TRBV5-1|TRBJ2-2
CASSLGRPGQGNTGELFF
TGCGCCAGCAGCTTGGGGCGCCCGGGACAGGGGAACACCGGGGAGCTGTTTTTT
>.|.|TRBV19|TRBJ1-5
CASSLRASNQPQHF
TGTGCCAGTAGTCTCCGCGCTAGCAATCAGCCCCAGCATTTT
>TRBD1|.|TRBV19|TRBJ1-5
CASSTLGQRYSNQPQHF
TGTGCCAGTAGTACCTTGGGACAGAGATATAGCAATCAGCCCCAGCATTTT
>TRBD1|.|TRBV10-1|TRBJ2-1
CASTEDRGRDNEQFF
TGCGCCAGCACCGAAGACAGGGGAAGGGACAATGAGCAGTTCTTC
>TRBD1|.|TRBV29-1|TRBJ2-7
CSVTGVDEQYF
TGCAGCGTTACAGGGGTGGACGAGCAGTACTTC
>.|.|TRBV11-2|TRBJ2-1
CASSMMTSYNEQFF
TGTGCCAGCAGCATGATGACTAGTTACAATGAGCAGTTCTTC
>TRBD1|.|TRBV6-2/TRBV6-3|TRBJ2-3
CASSSTGTGIRTDTQYF
TGTGCCAGCAGTTCCACCGGGACAGGGATTAGAACAGATACGCAGTATTTT
>TRBD1|.|TRBV18|TRBJ1-5
CASSLSTGGQPQHF
TGTGCCAGCTCACTATCGACAGGGGGACAGCCCCAGCATTTT
>.|.|TRBV5-4|TRBJ2-7
CASSLSGALSYEQYF
TGTGCCAGCAGCTTGTCTGGGGCCCTTTCCTACGAGCAGTACTTC
>TRBD2|.|TRBV3-1/TRBV3-2|TRBJ2-2
CASSHRAGVSGLFF
TGTGCCAGCAGCCACCGAGCGGGAGTGTCGGGCCTGTTTTTT
>TRBD1|once|TRBV6-1|TRBJ1-4
CASSEGPGQGNEKLFF
TGTGCCAGCAGTGAAGGTCCGGGACAGGGGAATGAAAAACTGTTTTTT
>.|once|TRBV9|TRBJ2-1
CASSSRTWSNEQFF
TGTGCCAGCAGCTCCCGGACTTGGAGTAATGAGCAGTTCTTC
>TRBD1|.|TRBV19|TRBJ1-1
CASSIIPQGAMNTEAFF
TGTGCCAGTAGTATAATCCCACAGGGGGCGATGAACACTGAAGCTTTCTTT
>.|.|TRBV28|TRBJ2-7
CASNPTGSSYEQYF
TGTGCCAGCAACCCGACAGGCTCCTCCTACGAGCAGTACTTC
>.|.|TRBV6-1|TRBJ1-6
CASSEPGNSPLHF
TGTGCCAGCAGTGAACCGGGGAATTCACCCCTCCACTTT
>TRBD1|.|TRBV19|TRBJ2-2
CASSIDGWNRGTGELFF
TGTGCCAGTAGTATCGATGGTTGGAACAGGGGGACCGGGGAGCTGTTTTTT
>TRBD2|.|TRBV5-4|TRBJ2-6
CASSRGGQGANVLTF
TGTGCCAGCAGCCGCGGGGGGCAGGGGGCCAACGTCCTGACTTTC
>.|.|TRBV3-1/TRBV3-2|TRBJ2-1
CASSQDEREQFF
TGTGCCAGCAGCCAAGATGAGCGTGAGCAGTTCTTC
>.|once|TRBV14|TRBJ1-6
CASSQKAPQGNSPLHF
TGTGCCAGCAGCCAAAAGGCCCCCCAGGGAAATTCACCCCTCCACTTT
>TRBD1|.|TRBV27|TRBJ1-4
CASTLRQGQGGEKLFF
TGTGCCAGCACCCTCCGTCAGGGACAGGGGGGTGAAAAACTGTTTTTT
>TRBD1|.|TRBV5-1|TRBJ1-1
CASSSRTGVNTEAFF
TGCGCCAGCAGCTCGCGGACAGGGGTGAACACTGAAGCTTTCTTT